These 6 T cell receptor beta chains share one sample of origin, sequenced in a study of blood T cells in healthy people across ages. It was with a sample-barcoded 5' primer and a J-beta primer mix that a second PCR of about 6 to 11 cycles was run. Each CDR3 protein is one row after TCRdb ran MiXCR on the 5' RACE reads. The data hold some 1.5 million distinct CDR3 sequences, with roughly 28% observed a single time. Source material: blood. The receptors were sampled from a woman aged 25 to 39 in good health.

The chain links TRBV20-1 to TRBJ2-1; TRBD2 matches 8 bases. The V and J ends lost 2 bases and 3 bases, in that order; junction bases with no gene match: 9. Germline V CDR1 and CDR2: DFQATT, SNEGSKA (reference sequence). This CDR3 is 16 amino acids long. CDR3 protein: CSARSREGRSYNEQFF. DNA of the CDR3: TGCAGTGCTAGATCCCGGGAGGGGCGGAGCTACAATGAGCAGTTCTTC.

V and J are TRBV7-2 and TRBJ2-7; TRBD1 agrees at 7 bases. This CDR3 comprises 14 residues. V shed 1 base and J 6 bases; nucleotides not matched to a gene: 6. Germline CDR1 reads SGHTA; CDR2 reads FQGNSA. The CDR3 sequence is CASSLGDTGAEQYF. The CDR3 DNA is TGTGCCAGCAGCTTAGGAGACACAGGGGCCGAGCAGTACTTC. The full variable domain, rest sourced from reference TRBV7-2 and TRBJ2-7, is GAGVSQSPSNKVTEKGKDVELRCDPISGHTALYWYRQSLGQGLEFLIYFQGNSAPDKSGLPSDRFSAERTGGSVSTLTIQRTQQEDSAVYLCASSLGDTGAEQYFGPGTRLTVT.

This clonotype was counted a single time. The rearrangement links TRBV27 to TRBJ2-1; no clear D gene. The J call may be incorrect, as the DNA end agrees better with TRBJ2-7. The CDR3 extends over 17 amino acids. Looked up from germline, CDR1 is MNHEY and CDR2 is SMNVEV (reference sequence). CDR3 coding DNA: TGTGCCAGCAGTCCACCCGGCGGACGGAGCTCCTACAATGAGCAGTACTTC. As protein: CASSPPGGRSSYNEQYF.

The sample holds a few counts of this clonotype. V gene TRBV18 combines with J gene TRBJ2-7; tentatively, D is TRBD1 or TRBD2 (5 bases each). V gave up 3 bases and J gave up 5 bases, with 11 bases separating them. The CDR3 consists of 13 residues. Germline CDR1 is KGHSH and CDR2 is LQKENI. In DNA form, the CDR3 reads TGTGCCAGCTCACCGACCAGGGACCACGAGCAGTACTTC. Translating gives CASSPTRDHEQYF.

This chain's CDR3 is CASSTWDRDNEQFF. The CDR3, as DNA: TGTGCCAGCAGTACCTGGGACAGGGACAATGAGCAGTTCTTC. The chain joins TRBV28 to TRBJ2-1; 9 nucleotides line up with TRBD1. Germline V gene lookup returns CDR1 MDHEN and CDR2 SYDVKM. J lost 5 bases, V lost 5 bases, and 4 bases had no gene match. The CDR3 is 14 residues long.

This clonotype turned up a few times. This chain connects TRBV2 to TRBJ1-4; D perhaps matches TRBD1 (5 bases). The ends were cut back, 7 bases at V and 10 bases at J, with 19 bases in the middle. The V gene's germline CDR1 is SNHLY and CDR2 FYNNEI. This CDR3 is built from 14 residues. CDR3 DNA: TGTGCCAGCACTTCGGCCCCTTTTGGGGGAAAACTGTTTTTT. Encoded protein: CASTSAPFGGKLFF.